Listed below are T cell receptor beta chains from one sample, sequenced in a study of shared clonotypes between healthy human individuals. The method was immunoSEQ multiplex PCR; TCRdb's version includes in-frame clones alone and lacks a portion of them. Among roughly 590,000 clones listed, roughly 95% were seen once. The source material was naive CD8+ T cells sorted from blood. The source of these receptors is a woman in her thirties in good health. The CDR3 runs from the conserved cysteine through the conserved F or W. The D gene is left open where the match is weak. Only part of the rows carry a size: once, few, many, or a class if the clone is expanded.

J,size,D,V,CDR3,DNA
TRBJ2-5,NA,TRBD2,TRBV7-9,CASSLAAGGEETQYF,TGTGCCAGCAGCTTGGCCGCGGGAGGAGAAGAGACCCAGTACTTC
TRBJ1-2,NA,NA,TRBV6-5,CASSSTVLSYGYTF,TGTGCCAGCAGTTCGACAGTTCTTTCCTATGGCTACACCTTC
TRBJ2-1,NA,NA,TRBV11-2,CASSLGRYREFSEQFF,TGTGCCAGCAGCTTAGGGCGCTACAGAGAGTTCAGTGAGCAGTTCTTC
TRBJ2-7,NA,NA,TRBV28,CASSLARLREIPYEQYF,TGTGCCAGCAGTTTAGCCCGACTCAGGGAAATCCCCTACGAGCAGTACTTC
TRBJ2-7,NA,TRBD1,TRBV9,CASSTRTGFTYEQYF,TGTGCCAGCAGCACCCGGACAGGGTTCACCTACGAGCAGTACTTC
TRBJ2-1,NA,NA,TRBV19,CASSIGAAGEQFF,TGTGCCAGTAGTATAGGGGCGGCGGGTGAGCAGTTCTTC
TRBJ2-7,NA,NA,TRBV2,CASAVPYYEQYF,TGTGCCAGCGCGGTCCCCTACTACGAGCAGTACTTC
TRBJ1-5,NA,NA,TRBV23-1,CASTQDSNQPQHF,TGCGCCAGCACCCAGGATAGCAATCAGCCCCAGCATTTT
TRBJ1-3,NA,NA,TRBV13,CASSSNTGNTIYF,TGTGCCAGCAGCTCTAACACTGGAAACACCATATATTTT
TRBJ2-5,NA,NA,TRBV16,CASSLHPLGHQETQYF,TGTGCCAGCAGCCTCCACCCCCTCGGACACCAAGAGACCCAGTACTTC
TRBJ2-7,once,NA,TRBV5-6,CASSAPFYEQYF,TGTGCCAGCAGCGCCCCATTCTACGAGCAGTACTTC
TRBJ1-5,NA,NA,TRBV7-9,CASSFATQPQHF,TGTGCCAGCAGCTTTGCAACTCAGCCCCAGCATTTT
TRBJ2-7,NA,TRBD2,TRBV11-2,CASSLGLAGYYEQYF,TGTGCCAGCAGCTTAGGGCTAGCGGGTTACTACGAGCAGTACTTC
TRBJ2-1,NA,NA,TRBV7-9,CASSLFAGTYNEQFF,TGTGCCAGCAGCTTATTTGCGGGGACTTACAATGAGCAGTTCTTC
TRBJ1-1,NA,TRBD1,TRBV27,CASKGQGGGEAFF,TGTGCCAGCAAAGGACAGGGCGGGGGTGAAGCTTTCTTT
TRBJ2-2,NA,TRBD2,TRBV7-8,CASLLAGGSTGELFF,TGTGCCAGCCTTCTAGCGGGAGGATCCACCGGGGAGCTGTTTTTT
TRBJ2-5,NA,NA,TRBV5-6,CASSFTERGQQETQYF,TGTGCCAGCAGTTTTACCGAAAGAGGACAGCAAGAGACCCAGTACTTC
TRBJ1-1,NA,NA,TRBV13,CASSSFKDGPEAFF,TGTGCCAGCAGCTCCTTTAAAGACGGTCCCGAAGCTTTCTTT
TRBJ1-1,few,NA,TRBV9,CASGGNTEAFF,TGTGCCAGCGGGGGGAACACTGAAGCTTTCTTT
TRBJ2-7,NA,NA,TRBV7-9,CASSLVIGGLGYEQYF,TGTGCCAGCAGCTTAGTTATAGGGGGACTTGGCTACGAGCAGTACTTC
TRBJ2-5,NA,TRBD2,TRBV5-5,CASSLTAGGETQYF,TGTGCCAGCAGCTTGACGGCGGGGGGAGAGACCCAGTACTTC
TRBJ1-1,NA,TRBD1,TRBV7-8,CASSIDPQGARTEAFF,TGTGCCAGCAGCATTGACCCACAGGGGGCGCGCACTGAAGCTTTCTTT
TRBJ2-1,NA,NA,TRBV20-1,CSAESYNEQFF,TGCAGTGCCGAATCCTACAATGAGCAGTTCTTC
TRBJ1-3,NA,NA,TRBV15,CATSRLYITGHISGNTIYF,TGTGCCACCAGCAGACTTTATATAACGGGACACATCTCTGGAAACACCATATATTTT
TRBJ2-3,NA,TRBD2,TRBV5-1,CASSTGLAGSTDTQYF,TGCGCCAGCAGCACGGGACTAGCGGGAAGCACAGATACGCAGTATTTT
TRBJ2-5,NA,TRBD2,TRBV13,CASSPGLGSQYF,TGTGCCAGCAGCCCGGGACTAGGCTCCCAGTACTTC
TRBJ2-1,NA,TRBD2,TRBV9,CASSVTSGRPLDNEQFF,TGTGCCAGCAGCGTGACTAGCGGGAGGCCTCTGGACAATGAGCAGTTCTTC
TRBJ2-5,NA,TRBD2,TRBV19,CASSTSGILFSETQYF,TGTGCCAGTAGTACTAGCGGGATCCTTTTTTCGGAGACCCAGTACTTC
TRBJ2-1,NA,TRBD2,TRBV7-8,CASRVSGSSYNEQFF,TGTGCCAGCAGGGTGAGCGGGAGCTCCTACAATGAGCAGTTCTTC
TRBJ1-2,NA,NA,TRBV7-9,CASSLDEGGYTF,TGTGCCAGCAGCTTAGATGAGGGTGGCTACACCTTC
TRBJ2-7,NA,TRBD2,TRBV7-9,CASSLDGTSEQYF,TGTGCCAGCAGCTTAGACGGGACTAGCGAGCAGTACTTC
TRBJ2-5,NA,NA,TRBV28,CASSNLGGVETQYF,TGTGCCAGCAGTAACCTTGGCGGGGTTGAGACCCAGTACTTC
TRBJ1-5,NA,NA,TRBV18,CASSQTDYQPQHF,TGTGCCAGCTCACAGACAGATTATCAGCCCCAGCATTTT
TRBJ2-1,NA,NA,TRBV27,CASSRQLSEYNEQFF,TGTGCCAGTAGCCGACAGCTTTCTGAATACAATGAGCAGTTCTTC
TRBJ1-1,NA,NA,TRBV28,CASRYRGGTEAFF,TGTGCCAGCAGATATCGGGGTGGGACTGAAGCTTTCTTT
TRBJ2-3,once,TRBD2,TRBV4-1,CASSRLPGLENTQYF,TGCGCCAGCAGCCGACTACCGGGACTAGAAAATACGCAGTATTTT
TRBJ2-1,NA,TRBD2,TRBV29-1,CSATSGSSYNEQFF,TGCAGCGCGACTAGCGGTAGCTCCTACAATGAGCAGTTCTTC
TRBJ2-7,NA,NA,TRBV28,CASNQRYRYLRAVGPSYF,TGTGCCAGCAACCAACGTTATAGGTACCTACGAGCAGTGGGGCCTTCCTACTTC
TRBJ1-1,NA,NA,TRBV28,CASSNLRYMNTEAFF,TGTGCCAGCAGCAATCTCAGATACATGAACACTGAAGCTTTCTTT
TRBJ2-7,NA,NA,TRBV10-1,CASSSGTTYEQYF,TGCGCCAGCAGTTCAGGGACCACCTACGAGCAGTACTTC
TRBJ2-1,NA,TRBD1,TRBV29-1,CSVRTGTYNEQFF,TGCAGCGTACGGACAGGGACATACAATGAGCAGTTCTTC
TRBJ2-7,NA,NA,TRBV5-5,CASSLSRDPTYEQYF,TGTGCCAGCAGCTTGAGCCGGGACCCTACCTACGAGCAGTACTTC
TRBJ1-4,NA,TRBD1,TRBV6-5,CASRVEDRGSEKLFF,TGTGCCAGCAGAGTGGAGGACAGGGGAAGCGAAAAACTGTTTTTT
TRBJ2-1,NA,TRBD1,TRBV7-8,CASSSHLEGAINEQFF,TGTGCCAGCAGCTCCCACCTTGAGGGGGCGATCAATGAGCAGTTCTTC
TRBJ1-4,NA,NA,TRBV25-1,CASRWGEKLFF,TGTGCCAGCAGATGGGGAGAAAAACTGTTTTTT
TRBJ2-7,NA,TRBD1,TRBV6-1,CASRTLGTGGYEQYF,TGTGCCAGCAGAACCCTCGGGACAGGGGGCTACGAGCAGTACTTC
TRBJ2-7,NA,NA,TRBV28,CASSWDAAYEQYF,TGTGCCAGCAGTTGGGACGCCGCCTACGAGCAGTACTTC